The 13 T cell receptor beta chains presented below share a single source sample, sequenced in a study of blood T cells in healthy people across ages. A sample-barcoded 5' primer and a J-beta primer mix were used in a second PCR of roughly 7 to 11 cycles. Each CDR3 protein is one row after TCRdb ran MiXCR on the 5' RACE reads. Altogether some 1.4 million distinct CDR3 sequences are present, approximately 40% being singletons, with the ten largest covering roughly 7.7%. The material sequenced was blood. These receptors were obtained from a woman younger than 30 in good health.

This clonotype was observed a few times. The chain uses TRBV12-3 or TRBV12-4 and TRBJ2-3; 11 bases line up with TRBD1. CDR3 size: 15 residues. J was trimmed by 4 bases and V by 5 bases; bases with no gene match: 5. Here the CDR3 reads CASSIGTGGADTQYF. The CDR3 DNA follows: TGTGCCAGCAGTATCGGGACAGGGGGGGCAGATACGCAGTATTTT.

This clonotype was seen more than once but under ten times. The chain carries TRBV10-3 and TRBJ2-7; D remains unclear. Trimming shortened V by 7 bases and J by 0 bases, and 13 bases separated the two germline ends. Germline V CDR1 and CDR2: ENHRY, SYGVKD. The CDR3 has 14 amino acids. The chain's CDR3 is CAITDSAFSYEQYF. The CDR3 DNA is TGTGCCATCACTGACTCAGCATTCTCCTACGAGCAGTACTTC.

The J gene is TRBJ1-1, the V gene TRBV28; D might be TRBD1 (6 bases). This CDR3 comprises 14 residues. The germline V gene encodes CDR1 MDHEN and CDR2 SYDVKM. V was shortened by 6 bases and J by 4 bases, with 15 bases between the two germline ends. CDR3 amino acids: CASSGAGAGTEAFF. The CDR3 bases are TGTGCCAGCAGCGGGGCAGGGGCGGGCACTGAAGCTTTCTTT.

The gene calls are TRBV5-1 and TRBJ2-5; 8 bases align to TRBD2. The germline CDR1 and CDR2 sequences are SGHRS and YFSETQ. V lost 4 bases and J lost 11; bases outside the gene matches: 13. The length of the CDR3 is 14 residues. CDR3 sequence: CASSLSGGSNGQYF. The CDR3 region has the DNA TGCGCCAGCAGCCTAAGCGGGGGAAGCAATGGGCAGTACTTC. Full variable domain (outside the CDR3, taken from reference TRBV5-1 and TRBJ2-5): KAGVTQTPRYLIKTRGQQVTLSCSPISGHRSVSWYQQTPGQGLQFLFEYFSETQRNKGNFPGRFSGRQFSNSRSEMNVSTLELGDSALYLCASSLSGGSNGQYFGPGTRLLVL.

CDR3 DNA: TGTGCCAGCAGTGTACTGGGGCAGGGTGGAGAAAAACTGTTTTTT. It encodes CASSVLGQGGEKLFF. The J gene is TRBJ1-4, the V gene TRBV6-5, with D perhaps TRBD1 (5 bases). This CDR3 contains 15 residues. Germline CDR1 is MNHEY and CDR2 is SVGAGI. With 5 bases removed from V and 8 bases from J, the gap between germline ends came to 18 bases.

This clonotype was recorded a few times. This chain connects TRBV12-3 or TRBV12-4 to TRBJ1-6; 9 bases map to TRBD1. V shed 5 bases and J 8 bases; nucleotides not matched to a gene: 10. The CDR3 totals 16 residues. The CDR3 DNA follows: TGTGCCAGCAGTGGCCGGGACAGGGTCGGGGATTCACCCCTCCACTTT. It encodes CASSGRDRVGDSPLHF.

This clonotype was counted between two and nine times. CDR3 nucleotides: TGTGCCAGCACTTGGGGGGCACGGAGAGGCTACACCTTC. Protein product: CASTWGARRGYTF. V usage is TRBV6-5 and J usage is TRBJ1-2; the D gene is possibly TRBD1 (6 bases). The CDR3 contains 13 residues. The V end lost 7 bases, the J end lost 8 bases, and 17 bases lay between the germline ends. Germline V gene lookup returns CDR1 MNHEY and CDR2 SVGAGI.

The rearrangement uses TRBV30 and TRBJ1-5; TRBD1 matches at 8 bases. The CDR3 length is 14 residues. The germline gives CDR1 GTSNPN, CDR2 SVGIG (reference sequence). The V and J ends lost 3 bases and 1 base, in that order; junction bases with no gene match: 2. The CDR3 DNA reads as TGTGCCTGGAGCGGGACAGGCAGCAATCAGCCCCAGCATTTT. The encoded protein is CAWSGTGSNQPQHF.

The rearrangement links TRBV20-1 to TRBJ2-7; 7 nucleotides match TRBD2. The trim removed 4 bases at V and 0 bases at J, leaving 9 bases unmatched. The CDR3 spans 15 residues. The germline V gene has CDR1 DFQATT and CDR2 SNEGSKA (reference sequence). CDR3 sequence reads: CSAMPFGTISYEQYF. Written as DNA, the CDR3 is TGCAGTGCTATGCCCTTCGGGACTATCTCCTACGAGCAGTACTTC.

This clonotype was picked up one time. CDR3 bases: TGTGCCAGCAGTAACCGGGGCAGGGGACTCACAGATACGCAGTATTTT. Translation gives CASSNRGRGLTDTQYF. This chain links TRBV6-6 with TRBJ2-3; D assignment may be TRBD1 or TRBD2 (6 bases each). Per germline, CDR1 MNHNY and CDR2 SVGAGI (reference sequence). V dropped 5 bases and J dropped 2 bases, with 17 bases sitting between them. CDR3 length equals 16 residues.

The chain employs TRBV29-1 and TRBJ1-2; 7 bases are a match to TRBD1. Unmatched junction bases numbered 7, after V lost 4 bases and J lost 5 bases. Germline CDR1 and CDR2: SQVTM and ANQGSEA. The CDR3 sequence is 13 residues long. Here the CDR3 DNA reads TGCAGCGTTGTCCCAACAGGGGTATATGGCTACACCTTC. It codes for CSVVPTGVYGYTF. The full variable domain, with the rest looked up from reference TRBV29-1 and TRBJ1-2, is SAVISQKPSRDICQRGTSLTIQCQVDSQVTMMFWYRQQPGQSLTLIATANQGSEATYESGFVIDKFPISRPNLTFSTLTVSNMSPEDSSIYLCSVVPTGVYGYTFGSGTRLTVV.

The chain couples TRBV25-1 to TRBJ2-3, with unresolved D. The CDR3 is made up of 15 amino acids. Between the trimmed V and J ends, which lost 6 bases and 2 bases, there was a span of 15 bases. From germline, CDR1 is MGHDK and CDR2 SYGVNS. The CDR3 is CASSPGRTNTDTQYF. CDR3 in DNA: TGTGCCAGCAGCCCTGGACGGACCAACACAGATACGCAGTATTTT.

This clonotype was recorded once. A much more abundant neighbour one base away suggests this may be a read error. The rearrangement links TRBV4-1 to TRBJ2-1; perhaps TRBD2 as D (5 bases). The DNA end is more similar to TRBJ2-7, so the J call may be wrong. The CDR3 contains 13 residues. Germline lookup yields CDR1 MGHRA and CDR2 YSYEKL. The CDR3 sequence: CASSQDKRNEQYF. The CDR3, as DNA: TGCGCCAGCAGCCAAGATAAGCGGAATGAGCAGTACTTC.